The TCR beta chain under discussion was sequenced for a study of cytomegalovirus exposure and HLA in healthy donors. Broader study findings: Among donors in an Asian-associated ancestry cluster, a later analysis reportedly found fewer N-insertions than the approximately 670-donor mean. Later on, an analysis tied 15,000 to 20,000 TCR beta sequences to HLA alleles at 0.05 false discovery rate. Earlier analysis yielded a pattern in which most TCR beta V segments were productive about 87% or about 30% of the time. Generally TCR sequences proved uncommon, though certain public TCRs appeared in numerous donors.

Vbeta (60) and Jbeta (13) primers were used in the PCR. The repertoire was sequenced with immunoSEQ multiplex PCR; TCRdb's copy has only in-frame clones and lacks some. The sample lists around 110,000 clones; more than 65% were seen once. As concerns this clone: Its antigen is still unknown.

The receptor comes from a man aged 30-40 years in good health and CMV-seronegative. Sequenced material: PBMCs.

In nucleotides, the CDR3 is TGTGCCAGCAGTTACGACTGGACAGATACGCAGTATTTT. Its protein is CASSYDWTDTQYF. The chain has TRBV6-5 and TRBJ2-3; no reliable D call. Trimming took 2 bases from V and 3 from J, leaving 6 bases between them. CDR3 length equals 13 residues. Germline CDR1 reads MNHEY; CDR2 reads SVGAGI.